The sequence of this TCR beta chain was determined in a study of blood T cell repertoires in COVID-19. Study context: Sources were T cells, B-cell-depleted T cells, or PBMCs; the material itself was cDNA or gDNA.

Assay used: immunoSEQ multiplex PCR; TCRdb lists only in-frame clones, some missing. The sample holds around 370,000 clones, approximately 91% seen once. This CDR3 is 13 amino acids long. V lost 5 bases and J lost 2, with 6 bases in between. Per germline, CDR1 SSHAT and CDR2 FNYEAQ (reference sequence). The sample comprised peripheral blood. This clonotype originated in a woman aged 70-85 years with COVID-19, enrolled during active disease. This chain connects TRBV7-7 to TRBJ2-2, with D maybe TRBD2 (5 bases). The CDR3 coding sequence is TGTGCCAGCAGCCCGGGAAACACCGGGGAGCTGTTTTTT. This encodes CASSPGNTGELFF. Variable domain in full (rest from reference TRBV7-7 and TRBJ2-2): GAGVSQSPRYKVTKRGQDVTLRCDPISSHATLYWYQQALGQGPEFLTYFNYEAQPDKSGLPSDRFSAERPEGSISTLTIQRTEQRDSAMYRCASSPGNTGELFFGEGSRLTVL.